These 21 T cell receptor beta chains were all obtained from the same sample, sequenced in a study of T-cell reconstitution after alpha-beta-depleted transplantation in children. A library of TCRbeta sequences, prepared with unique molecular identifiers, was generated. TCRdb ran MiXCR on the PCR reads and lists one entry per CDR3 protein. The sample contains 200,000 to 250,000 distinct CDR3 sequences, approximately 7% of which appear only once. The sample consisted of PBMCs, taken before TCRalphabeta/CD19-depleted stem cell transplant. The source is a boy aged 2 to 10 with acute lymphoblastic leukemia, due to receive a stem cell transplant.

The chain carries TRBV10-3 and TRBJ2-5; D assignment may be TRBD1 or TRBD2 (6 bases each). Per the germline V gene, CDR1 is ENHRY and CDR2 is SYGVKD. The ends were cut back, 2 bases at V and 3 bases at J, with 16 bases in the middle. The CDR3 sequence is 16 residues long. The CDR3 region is CAISEPRGRAEETQYF. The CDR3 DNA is TGTGCCATCAGTGAGCCCCGGGGGCGGGCAGAAGAGACCCAGTACTTC.

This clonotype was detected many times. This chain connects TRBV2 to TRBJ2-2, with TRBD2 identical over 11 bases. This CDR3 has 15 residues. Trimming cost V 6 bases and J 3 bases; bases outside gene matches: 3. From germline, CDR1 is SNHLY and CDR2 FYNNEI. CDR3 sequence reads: CASRGTSGYTGELFF. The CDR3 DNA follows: TGTGCCAGCAGGGGGACTAGCGGATACACCGGGGAGCTGTTTTTT.

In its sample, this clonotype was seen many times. In DNA, the CDR3 is TGTGCCAGCAGCTTCGGGCCCGGCCCGCAGTATTTT. This codes for CASSFGPGPQYF. This rearrangement joins TRBV7-9 to TRBJ2-3; no reliable D call. The V and J ends lost 3 bases and 10 bases respectively, with 11 bases between them. The CDR3 contains 12 residues. Looked up from germline, CDR1 is SEHNR and CDR2 is FQNEAQ (reference sequence).

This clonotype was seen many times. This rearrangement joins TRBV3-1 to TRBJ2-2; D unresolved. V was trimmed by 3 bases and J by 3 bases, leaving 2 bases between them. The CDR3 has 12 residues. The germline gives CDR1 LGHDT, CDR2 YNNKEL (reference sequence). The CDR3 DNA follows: TGTGCCAGCAGCCACGACACCGGGGAGCTGTTTTTT. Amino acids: CASSHDTGELFF.

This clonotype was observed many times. Written as DNA, the CDR3 is TGTGCCAGCAGCCCTATTTTGTGGAGGCACACCGGGGAGCTGTTTTTT. Encoded protein: CASSPILWRHTGELFF. This chain joins TRBV12-3 or TRBV12-4 and TRBJ2-2; perhaps TRBD2 as D (5 bases). The CDR3 runs 16 residues. Trimming shortened V by 6 bases and J by 3 bases, and 17 bases separated the two germline ends.

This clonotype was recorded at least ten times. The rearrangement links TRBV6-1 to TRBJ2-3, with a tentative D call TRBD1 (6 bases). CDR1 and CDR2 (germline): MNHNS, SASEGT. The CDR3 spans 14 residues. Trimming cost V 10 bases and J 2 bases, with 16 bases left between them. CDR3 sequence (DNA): TGTGCCATCCGACCACAGGGAAACACAGATACGCAGTATTTT. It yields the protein CAIRPQGNTDTQYF.

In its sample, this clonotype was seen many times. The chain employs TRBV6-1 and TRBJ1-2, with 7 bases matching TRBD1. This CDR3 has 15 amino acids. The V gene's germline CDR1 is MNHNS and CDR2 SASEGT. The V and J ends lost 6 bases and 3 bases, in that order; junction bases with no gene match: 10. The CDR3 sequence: CASRTSGTVDYGYTF. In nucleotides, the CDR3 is TGTGCCAGCAGGACATCCGGGACAGTTGACTATGGCTACACCTTC.

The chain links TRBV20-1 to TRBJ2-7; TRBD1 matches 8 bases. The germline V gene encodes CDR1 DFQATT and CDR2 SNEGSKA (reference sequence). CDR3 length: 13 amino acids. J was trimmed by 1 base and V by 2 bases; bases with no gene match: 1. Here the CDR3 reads CSARQGASYEQYF. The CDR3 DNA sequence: TGCAGTGCTAGACAGGGGGCGTCCTACGAGCAGTACTTC.

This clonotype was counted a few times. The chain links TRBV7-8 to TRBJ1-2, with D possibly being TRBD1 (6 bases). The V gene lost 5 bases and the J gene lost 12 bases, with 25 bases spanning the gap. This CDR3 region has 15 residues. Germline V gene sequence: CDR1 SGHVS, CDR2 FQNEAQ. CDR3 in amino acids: CASSAFQGKLSPHTF. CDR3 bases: TGTGCCAGCAGCGCCTTCCAGGGGAAGCTCTCTCCCCACACCTTC.

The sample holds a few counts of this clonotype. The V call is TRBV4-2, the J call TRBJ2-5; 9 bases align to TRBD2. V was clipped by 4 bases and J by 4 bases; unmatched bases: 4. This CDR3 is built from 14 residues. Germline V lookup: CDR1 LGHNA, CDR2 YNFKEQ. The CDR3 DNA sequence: TGTGCCAGCAGCCTAGCGGGAGCGGGAGAGACCCAGTACTTC. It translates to CASSLAGAGETQYF.

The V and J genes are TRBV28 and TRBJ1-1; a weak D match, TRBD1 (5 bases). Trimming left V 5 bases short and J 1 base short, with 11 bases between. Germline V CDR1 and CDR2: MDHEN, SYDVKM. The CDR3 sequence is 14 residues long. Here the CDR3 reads CASSLLGENTEAFF. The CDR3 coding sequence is TGTGCCAGCAGTCTCTTAGGGGAGAACACTGAAGCTTTCTTT. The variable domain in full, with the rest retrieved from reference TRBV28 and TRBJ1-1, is DVKVTQSSRYLVKRTGEKVFLECVQDMDHENMFWYRQDPGLGLRLIYFSYDVKMKEKGDIPEGYSVSREKKERFSLILESASTNQTSMYLCASSLLGENTEAFFGQGTRLTVV.

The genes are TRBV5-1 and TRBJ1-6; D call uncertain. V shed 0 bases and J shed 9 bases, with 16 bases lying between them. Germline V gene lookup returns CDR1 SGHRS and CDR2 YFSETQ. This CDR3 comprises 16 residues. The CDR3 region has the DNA TGCGCCAGCAGCTTGGGGTCGTTAAAGATTTTTTCACCCCTCCACTTT. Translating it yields CASSLGSLKIFSPLHF.

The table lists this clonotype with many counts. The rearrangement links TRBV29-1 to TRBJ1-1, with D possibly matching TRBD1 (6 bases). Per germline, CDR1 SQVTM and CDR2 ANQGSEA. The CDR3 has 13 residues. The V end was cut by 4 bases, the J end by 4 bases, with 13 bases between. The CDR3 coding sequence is TGCAGCGTTGCTAGGGGGGCCGGCACTGAAGCTTTCTTT. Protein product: CSVARGAGTEAFF.

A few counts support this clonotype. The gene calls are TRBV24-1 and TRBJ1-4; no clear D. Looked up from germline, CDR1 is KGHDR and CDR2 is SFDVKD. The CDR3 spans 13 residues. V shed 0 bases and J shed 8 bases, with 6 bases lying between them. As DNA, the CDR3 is TGTGCCACCAGTGATTTGTTTAGAGAAAAACTGTTTTTT. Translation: CATSDLFREKLFF.

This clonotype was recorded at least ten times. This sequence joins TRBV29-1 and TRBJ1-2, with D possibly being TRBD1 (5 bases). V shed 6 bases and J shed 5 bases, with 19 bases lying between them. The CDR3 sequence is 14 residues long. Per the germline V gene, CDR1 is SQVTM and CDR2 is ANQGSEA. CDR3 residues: CSVTRDGYRYGYTF. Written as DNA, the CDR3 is TGCAGCGTCACCAGGGACGGCTATCGGTATGGCTACACCTTC.

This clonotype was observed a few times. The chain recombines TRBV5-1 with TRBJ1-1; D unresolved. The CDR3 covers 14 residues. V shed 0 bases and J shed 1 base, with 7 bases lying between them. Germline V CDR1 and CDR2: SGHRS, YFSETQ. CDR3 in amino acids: CASSLVAENTEAFF. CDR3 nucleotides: TGCGCCAGCAGCTTGGTGGCTGAGAACACTGAAGCTTTCTTT.

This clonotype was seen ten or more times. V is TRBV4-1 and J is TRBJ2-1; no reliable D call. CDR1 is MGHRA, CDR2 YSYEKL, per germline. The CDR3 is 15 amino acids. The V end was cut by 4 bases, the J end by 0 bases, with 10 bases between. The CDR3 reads CASSPAESSYNEQFF. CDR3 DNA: TGCGCCAGCAGCCCGGCGGAAAGCTCCTACAATGAGCAGTTCTTC.

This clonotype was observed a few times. CDR3 loop: CASSPRFAEADTQYF. CDR3 sequence (DNA): TGTGCCAGCAGCCCCCGGTTTGCGGAGGCAGATACGCAGTATTTT. V is TRBV3-1 and J is TRBJ2-3; TRBD2 is a possible D gene (5 bases). The CDR3 runs to 15 residues. The V end was cut by 4 bases, the J end by 4 bases, with 15 bases between. From germline, CDR1 is LGHDT and CDR2 YNNKEL (reference sequence).

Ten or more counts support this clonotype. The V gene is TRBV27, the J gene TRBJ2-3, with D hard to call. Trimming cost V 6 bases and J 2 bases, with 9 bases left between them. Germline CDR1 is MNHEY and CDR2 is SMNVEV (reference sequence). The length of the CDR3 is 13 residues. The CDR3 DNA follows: TGTGCCAGCAGAACCTTCAACACAGATACGCAGTATTTT. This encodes CASRTFNTDTQYF.

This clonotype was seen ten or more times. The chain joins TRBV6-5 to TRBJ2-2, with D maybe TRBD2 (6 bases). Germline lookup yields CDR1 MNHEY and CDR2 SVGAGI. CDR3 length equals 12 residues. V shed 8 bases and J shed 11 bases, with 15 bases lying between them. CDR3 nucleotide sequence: TGTGCCAGCGGGGGGTACCCGGTCGAGCTGTTTTTT. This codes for CASGGYPVELFF.

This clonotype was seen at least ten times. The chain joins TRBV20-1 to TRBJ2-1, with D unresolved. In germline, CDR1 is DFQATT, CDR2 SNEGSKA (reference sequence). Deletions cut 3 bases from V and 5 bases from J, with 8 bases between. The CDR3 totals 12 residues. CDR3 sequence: CSARRWDNEQFF. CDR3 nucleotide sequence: TGCAGTGCTAGGAGGTGGGACAATGAGCAGTTCTTC.